This T cell receptor (beta chain) was observed in a study of T cell responses to AZD1222 COVID-19 vaccine. Profiled with immunoSEQ multiplex PCR; TCRdb holds only in-frame clones, not every one. The table shows 86,000 or so clones, with roughly 86% occurring only once. Germline V lookup: CDR1 MDHEN, CDR2 SYDVKM. This CDR3 has 15 residues. V lost 7 bases, J lost 0 bases, and 7 bases stayed unmatched. Details on this clone: The antigen remains unidentified.

Overall study findings and caveats: The donor group comprised mostly white British people and more females; the analysis possibly underestimated clonal diversity. Rises in breadth and depth of Spike-specific TCRs came after two AZD1222 doses. Only 5 or 6 AZD1222 recipients were seropositive at baseline.

The source was peripheral blood, collected 28 days after the second AZD1222 dose. This clonotype was sampled from an adult who received the AZD1222 COVID-19 vaccine. This sequence joins TRBV28 and TRBJ2-7; 9 positions agree with TRBD2. CDR3 residues: CASTFSGRPSYEQYF. DNA of the CDR3: TGTGCCAGCACCTTTAGCGGGAGACCCTCCTACGAGCAGTACTTC.